This T cell receptor beta chain was sequenced in a study of blood T cell repertoires in COVID-19. Across the study: Italy, Spain and the United States were the sources of the convalescent and acute COVID-19 samples.

This clone was found once. Recruitment covered over 20 US areas and drew participants whose ages spanned roughly 18 to 100 years. Participants' reported clinical history set cohort assignment. From germline, CDR1 is MGHDK and CDR2 SYGVNS. V was cut by 4 bases and J by 10 bases, with 13 bases left in between. The CDR3 runs to 13 residues. Data came from immunoSEQ multiplex PCR; TCRdb stores just in-frame clones and leaves some out. The sample yields around 200,000 clones, 75% to 90% seen once. This clonotype was sampled from a woman in her 30s who had been exposed to COVID-19. The sequenced material came from PBMCs or T cells enriched from blood (not recorded which). The chain combines TRBV25-1 with TRBJ1-4; D gene unclear. In nucleotides, the CDR3 is TGTGCCAGCAGTGGGGCGGGCAGACCAAAACTGTTTTTT. Its translation: CASSGAGRPKLFF.